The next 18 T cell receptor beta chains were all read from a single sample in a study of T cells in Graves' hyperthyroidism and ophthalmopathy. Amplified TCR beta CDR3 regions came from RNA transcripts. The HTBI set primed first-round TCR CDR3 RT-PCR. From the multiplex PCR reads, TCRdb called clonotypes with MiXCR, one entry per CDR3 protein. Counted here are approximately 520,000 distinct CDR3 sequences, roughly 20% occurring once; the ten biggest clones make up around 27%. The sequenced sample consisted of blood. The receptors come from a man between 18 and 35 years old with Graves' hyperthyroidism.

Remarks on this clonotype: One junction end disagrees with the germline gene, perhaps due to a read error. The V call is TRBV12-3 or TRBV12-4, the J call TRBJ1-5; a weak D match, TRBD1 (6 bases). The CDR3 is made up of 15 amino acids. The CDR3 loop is CASSLAQGEGQPKHF. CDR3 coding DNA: TGTGCCAGCAGTTTAGCACAGGGAGAGGGTCAGCCCAAGCATTTT.

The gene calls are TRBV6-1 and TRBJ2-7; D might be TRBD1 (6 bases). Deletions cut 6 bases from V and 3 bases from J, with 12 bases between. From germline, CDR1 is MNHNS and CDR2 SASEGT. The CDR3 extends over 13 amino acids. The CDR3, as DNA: TGTGCCAGCAGAAGGACAGCTGTCTACGAGCAGTACTTC. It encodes CASRRTAVYEQYF.

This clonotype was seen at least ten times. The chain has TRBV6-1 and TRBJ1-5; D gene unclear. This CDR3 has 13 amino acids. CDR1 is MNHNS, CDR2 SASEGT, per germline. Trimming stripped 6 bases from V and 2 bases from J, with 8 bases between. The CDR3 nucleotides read TGTGCCAGCAGACGAGATGGCAATCAGCCCCAGCATTTT. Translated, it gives CASRRDGNQPQHF.

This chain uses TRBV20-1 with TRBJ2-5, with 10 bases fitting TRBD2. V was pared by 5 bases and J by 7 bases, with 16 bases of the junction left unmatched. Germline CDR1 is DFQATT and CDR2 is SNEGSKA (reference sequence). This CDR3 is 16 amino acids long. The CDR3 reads CSAQPRPAGGPGTQYF. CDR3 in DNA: TGCAGTGCTCAACCGCGTCCAGCGGGAGGGCCAGGGACCCAGTACTTC.

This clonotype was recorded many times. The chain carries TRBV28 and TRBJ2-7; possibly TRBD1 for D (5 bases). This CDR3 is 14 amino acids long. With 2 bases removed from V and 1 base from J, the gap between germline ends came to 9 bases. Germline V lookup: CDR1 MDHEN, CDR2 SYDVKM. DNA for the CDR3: TGTGCCAGCAGTTTACGACAGACGTCCTACGAGCAGTACTTC. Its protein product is CASSLRQTSYEQYF.

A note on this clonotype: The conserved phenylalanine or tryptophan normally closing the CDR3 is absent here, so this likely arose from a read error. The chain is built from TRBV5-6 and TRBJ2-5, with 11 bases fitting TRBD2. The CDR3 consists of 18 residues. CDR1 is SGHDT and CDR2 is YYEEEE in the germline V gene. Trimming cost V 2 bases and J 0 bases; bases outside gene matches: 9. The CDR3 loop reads CASSFFGTSGGYQETQYS. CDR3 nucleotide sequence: TGTGCCAGCAGCTTTTTTGGGACTAGCGGAGGTTACCAAGAGACCCAGTACTCC.

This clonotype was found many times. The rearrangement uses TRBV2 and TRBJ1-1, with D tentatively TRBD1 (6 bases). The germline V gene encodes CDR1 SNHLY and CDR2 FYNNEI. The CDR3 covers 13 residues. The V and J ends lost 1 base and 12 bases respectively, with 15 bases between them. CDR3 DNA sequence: TGTGCCAGCAGTGAAGGAGGGGGACACCCTCCTTTCTTT. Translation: CASSEGGGHPPFF.

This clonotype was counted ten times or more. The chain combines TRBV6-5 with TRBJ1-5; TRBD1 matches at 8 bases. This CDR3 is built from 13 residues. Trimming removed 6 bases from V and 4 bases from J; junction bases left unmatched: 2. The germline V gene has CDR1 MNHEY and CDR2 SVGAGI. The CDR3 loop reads CASRRTGNQPQHF. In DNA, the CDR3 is TGTGCCAGCAGGCGGACAGGGAATCAGCCCCAGCATTTT.

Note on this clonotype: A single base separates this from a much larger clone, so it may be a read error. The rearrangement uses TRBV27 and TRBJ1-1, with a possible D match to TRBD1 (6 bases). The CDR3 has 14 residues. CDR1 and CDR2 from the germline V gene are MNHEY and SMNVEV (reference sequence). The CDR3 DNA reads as TGTGCCAGCACGGGGGGGCAGGGGAACACTGAATCTTTCTTT. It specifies CASTGGQGNTESFF.

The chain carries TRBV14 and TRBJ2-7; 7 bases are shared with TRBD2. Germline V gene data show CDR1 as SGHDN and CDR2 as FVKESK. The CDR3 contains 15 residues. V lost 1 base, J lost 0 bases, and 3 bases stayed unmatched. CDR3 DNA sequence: TGTGCCAGCAGCCAAGGGGGCGGGGGCTCCTACGAGCAGTACTTC. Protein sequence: CASSQGGGGSYEQYF.

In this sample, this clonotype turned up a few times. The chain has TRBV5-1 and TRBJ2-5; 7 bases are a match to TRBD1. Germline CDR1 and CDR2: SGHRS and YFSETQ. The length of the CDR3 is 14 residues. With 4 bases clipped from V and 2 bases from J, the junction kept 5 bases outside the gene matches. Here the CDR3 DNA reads TGCGCCAGCAGCGCTACAGGGGATCAAGAGACCCAGTACTTC. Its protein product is CASSATGDQETQYF.

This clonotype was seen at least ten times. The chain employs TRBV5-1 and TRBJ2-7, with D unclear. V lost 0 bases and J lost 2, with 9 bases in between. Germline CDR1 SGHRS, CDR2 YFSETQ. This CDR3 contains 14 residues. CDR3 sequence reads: CASSLGLRTYEQYF. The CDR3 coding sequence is TGCGCCAGCAGCTTGGGTCTCAGGACCTACGAGCAGTACTTC.

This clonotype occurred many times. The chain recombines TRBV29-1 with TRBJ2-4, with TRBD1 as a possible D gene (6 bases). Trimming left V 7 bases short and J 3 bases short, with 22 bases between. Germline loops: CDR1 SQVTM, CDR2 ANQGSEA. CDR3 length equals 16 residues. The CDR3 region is CSADYNRDGGKNIQYF. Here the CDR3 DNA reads TGCAGCGCTGACTATAACAGGGATGGAGGCAAAAACATTCAGTACTTC.

As DNA, the CDR3 is TGTGCCAGCAGTTTAGTTCGGGGTCCCCAAGAGACCCAGTACTTC. It translates to CASSLVRGPQETQYF. J is TRBJ2-5 and V is TRBV12-3 or TRBV12-4; D possibly corresponds to TRBD2 (5 bases). Trimming took 1 base from V and 1 from J, leaving 10 bases between them. CDR3 length: 15 residues.

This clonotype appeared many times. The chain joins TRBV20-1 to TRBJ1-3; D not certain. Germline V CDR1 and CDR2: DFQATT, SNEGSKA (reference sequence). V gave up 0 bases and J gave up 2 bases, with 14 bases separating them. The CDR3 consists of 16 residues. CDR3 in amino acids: CSARDRVRGTGNTIYF. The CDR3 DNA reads TGCAGTGCTAGAGATAGAGTCCGGGGAACTGGAAACACCATATATTTT.

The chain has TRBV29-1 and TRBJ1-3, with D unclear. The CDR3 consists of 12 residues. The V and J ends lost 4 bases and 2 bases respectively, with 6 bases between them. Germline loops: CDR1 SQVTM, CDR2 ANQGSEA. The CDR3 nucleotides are TGCAGCGTTGTTGTGACTGGAAACACCATATATTTT. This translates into CSVVVTGNTIYF.

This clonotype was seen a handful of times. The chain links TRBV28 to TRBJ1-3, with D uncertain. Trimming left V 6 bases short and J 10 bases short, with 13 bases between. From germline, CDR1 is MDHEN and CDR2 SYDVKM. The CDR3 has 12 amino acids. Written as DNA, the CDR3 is TGTGCCAGCAGCCCCCGGGCGGAAACCATATATTTT. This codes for CASSPRAETIYF.

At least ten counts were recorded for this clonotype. CDR3 bases: TGCAGTGCCCGGGGGGACATCTCCTACGAGCAGTACTTC. It codes for CSARGDISYEQYF. This rearrangement joins TRBV20-1 to TRBJ2-7; the D gene is possibly TRBD2 (7 bases). Trimming left V 6 bases short and J 0 bases short, with 12 bases between. Germline loops: CDR1 DFQATT, CDR2 SNEGSKA (reference sequence). The CDR3 runs 13 residues.